The clone carrying this TCR beta chain was detected ten times or more. Its antigen is currently unknown. The sample comes from a study of T cells in Graves' hyperthyroidism and ophthalmopathy. Ophthalmopathy patients showed a Clinical Activity Score of at least 3, NOSPECS grade of at least 4 and duration under 3 months. TCR beta CDR3 sequences were amplified from RNA transcripts. HTBI primers were employed in a first-round RT-PCR of the TCR CDR3. One entry per CDR3 protein results from TCRdb running MiXCR on the multiplex PCR reads. The table lists approximately 400,000 distinct CDR3 sequences, 14% of them singletons. CDR3 length: 16 amino acids. Germline CDR1 and CDR2: SGHTA and FQGNSA. V lost 3 bases and J lost 2, with 16 bases in between. Broader study findings: A model using 13 V-J features told ophthalmopathy apart from stable hyperthyroidism. The blood repertoire included most of the expanded thyroid clonotypes above 0.001.

The source is a woman in her 30s with Graves' ophthalmopathy. Sequences were obtained from blood. The rearrangement uses TRBV7-2 and TRBJ2-5, with D perhaps TRBD1 or TRBD2 (5 bases each). CDR3 sequence reads: CASSFGTRGPQETQYF. The CDR3 coding sequence is TGTGCCAGCAGCTTCGGGACCCGGGGACCTCAAGAGACCCAGTACTTC.